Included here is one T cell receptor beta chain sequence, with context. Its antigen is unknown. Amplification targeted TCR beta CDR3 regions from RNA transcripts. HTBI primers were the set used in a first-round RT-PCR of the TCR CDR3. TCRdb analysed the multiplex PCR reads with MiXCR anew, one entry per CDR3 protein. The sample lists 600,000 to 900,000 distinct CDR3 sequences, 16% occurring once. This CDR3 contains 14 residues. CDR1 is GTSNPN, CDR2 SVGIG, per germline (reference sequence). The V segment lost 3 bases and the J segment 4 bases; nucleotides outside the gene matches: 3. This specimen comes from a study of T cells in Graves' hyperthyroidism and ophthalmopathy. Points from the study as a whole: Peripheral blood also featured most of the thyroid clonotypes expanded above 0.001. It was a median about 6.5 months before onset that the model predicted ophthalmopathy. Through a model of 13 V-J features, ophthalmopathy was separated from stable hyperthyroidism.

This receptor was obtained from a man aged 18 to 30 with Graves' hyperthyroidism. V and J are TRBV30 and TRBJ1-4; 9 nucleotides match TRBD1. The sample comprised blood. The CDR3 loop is CAWRGTGINEKLFF. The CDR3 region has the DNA TGTGCCTGGAGGGGGACAGGGATTAATGAAAAACTGTTTTTT.